This T cell receptor (beta chain) is drawn from a study of cytomegalovirus exposure and HLA in healthy donors. Study background: Earlier findings included about 120 million unique TCR beta sequences obtained from approximately 170 million T cells.

Primers: 60 Vbeta forward and 13 Jbeta reverse. This table comes from immunoSEQ multiplex PCR, and its TCRdb copy is limited to in-frame clones, with some not included. The sample is made up of 60,000 to 65,000 clones, and the top ten hold under 7% of it. The CDR3 spans 13 residues. The germline CDR1 and CDR2 sequences are MNHEY and SVGAGI. The germline V and J ends were trimmed by 4 bases and 6 bases, with 12 bases remaining between them. The gene calls are TRBV6-5 and TRBJ1-1; possibly TRBD1 for D (6 bases). This receptor was taken from a man younger than 45 in good health and CMV-seropositive. Sequenced input: PBMCs. The CDR3 loop reads CASSLQGGAEAFF. In DNA, the CDR3 is TGTGCCAGCAGTTTACAGGGAGGGGCTGAAGCTTTCTTT.